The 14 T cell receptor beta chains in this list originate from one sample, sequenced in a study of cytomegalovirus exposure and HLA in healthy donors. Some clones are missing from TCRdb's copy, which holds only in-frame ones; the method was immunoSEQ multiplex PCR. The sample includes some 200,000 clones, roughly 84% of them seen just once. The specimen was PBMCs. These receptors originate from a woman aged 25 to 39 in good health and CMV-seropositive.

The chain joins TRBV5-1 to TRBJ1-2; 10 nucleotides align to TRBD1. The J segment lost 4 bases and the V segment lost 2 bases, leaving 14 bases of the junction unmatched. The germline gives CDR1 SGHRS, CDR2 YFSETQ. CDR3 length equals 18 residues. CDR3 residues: CASSFGTGVLLPGYGYTF. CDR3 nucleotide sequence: TGCGCCAGCAGCTTCGGGACAGGGGTCCTACTCCCAGGCTATGGCTACACCTTC.

CDR3 bases: TGCGCCAGCAGCCCCAGAGGGAGGGACCTGGCGGAGAACACTGAAGCTTTCTTT. Its translation is CASSPRGRDLAENTEAFF. The V and J genes are TRBV5-1 and TRBJ1-1, with TRBD1 as a possible D gene (5 bases). Germline V gene data show CDR1 as SGHRS and CDR2 as YFSETQ. The V end lost 4 bases, the J end lost 1 base, and 23 bases lay between the germline ends. The CDR3 spans 18 residues.

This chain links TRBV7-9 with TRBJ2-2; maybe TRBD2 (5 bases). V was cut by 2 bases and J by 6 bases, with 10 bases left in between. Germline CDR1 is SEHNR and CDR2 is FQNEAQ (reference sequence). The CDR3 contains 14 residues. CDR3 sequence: CASSLTRASGELFF. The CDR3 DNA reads TGTGCCAGCAGCTTAACTAGGGCCTCCGGGGAGCTGTTTTTT.

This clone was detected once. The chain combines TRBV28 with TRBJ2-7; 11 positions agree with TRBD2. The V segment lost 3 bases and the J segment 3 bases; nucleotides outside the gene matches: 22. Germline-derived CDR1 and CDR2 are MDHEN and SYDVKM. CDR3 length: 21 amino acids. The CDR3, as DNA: TGTGCCAGCAGTTTGGGGGTATACAGGTCGACTAGCGGGGCTTCCGGCTACGAGCAGTACTTC. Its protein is CASSLGVYRSTSGASGYEQYF. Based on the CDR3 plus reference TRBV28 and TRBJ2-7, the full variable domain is DVKVTQSSRYLVKRTGEKVFLECVQDMDHENMFWYRQDPGLGLRLIYFSYDVKMKEKGDIPEGYSVSREKKERFSLILESASTNQTSMYLCASSLGVYRSTSGASGYEQYFGPGTRLTVT.

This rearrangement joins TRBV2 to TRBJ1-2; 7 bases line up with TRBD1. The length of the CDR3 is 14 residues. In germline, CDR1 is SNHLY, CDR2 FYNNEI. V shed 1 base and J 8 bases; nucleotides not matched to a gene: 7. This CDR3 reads CASSEEGRGLGYTF. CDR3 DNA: TGTGCCAGCAGTGAAGAAGGCAGGGGGTTAGGCTACACCTTC.

The CDR3 sequence: CASSQVTPSNEQFF. CDR3 sequence (DNA): TGCGCCAGCAGCCAAGTTACTCCCTCCAATGAGCAGTTCTTC. The rearrangement links TRBV4-1 to TRBJ2-1; no clear D. The CDR3 has 14 amino acids. Germline V gene data show CDR1 as MGHRA and CDR2 as YSYEKL. Trimming removed 1 base at V and 6 bases at J, with 10 bases between.

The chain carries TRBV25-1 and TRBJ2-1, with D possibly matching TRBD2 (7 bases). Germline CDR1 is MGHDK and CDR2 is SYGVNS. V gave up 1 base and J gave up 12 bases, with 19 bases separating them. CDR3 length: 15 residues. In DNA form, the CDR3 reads TGTGCCAGCAGTGAATTAAGGGGGGGGCCTACAGGGCAGTTCTTC. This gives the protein CASSELRGGPTGQFF.

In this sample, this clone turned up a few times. The CDR3 loop reads CASSQVLAAYNEQFF. The CDR3 region has the DNA TGTGCCAGCAGCCAAGTTCTAGCGGCCTACAATGAGCAGTTCTTC. The chain has TRBV4-2 and TRBJ2-1; 7 nucleotides agree with TRBD2. Per the germline V gene, CDR1 is LGHNA and CDR2 is YNFKEQ. This CDR3 contains 15 residues. Losses at the gene ends were 1 base for V and 2 bases for J; bases not matched to a gene: 2.

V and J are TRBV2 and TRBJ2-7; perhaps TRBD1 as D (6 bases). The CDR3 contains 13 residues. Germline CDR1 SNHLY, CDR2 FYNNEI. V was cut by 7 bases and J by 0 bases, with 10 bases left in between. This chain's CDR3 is CASTGESSYEQYF. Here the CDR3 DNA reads TGTGCCAGCACAGGGGAAAGCTCCTACGAGCAGTACTTC.

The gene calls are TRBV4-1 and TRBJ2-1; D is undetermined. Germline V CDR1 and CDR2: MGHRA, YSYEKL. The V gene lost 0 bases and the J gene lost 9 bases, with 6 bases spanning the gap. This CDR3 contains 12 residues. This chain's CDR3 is CASSQDTGEQFF. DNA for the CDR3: TGCGCCAGCAGCCAAGATACTGGTGAGCAGTTCTTC.

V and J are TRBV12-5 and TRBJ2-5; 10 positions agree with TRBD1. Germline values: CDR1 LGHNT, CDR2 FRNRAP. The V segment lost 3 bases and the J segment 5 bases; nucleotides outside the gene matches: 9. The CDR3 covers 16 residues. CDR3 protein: CASGLGFGDRGETQYF. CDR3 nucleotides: TGTGCTAGTGGTTTAGGCTTCGGGGACAGGGGTGAGACCCAGTACTTC.

The CDR3 DNA is TGTGCCTTCTGGAGCGGTGGAAACACCATATATTTT. This translates into CAFWSGGNTIYF. The chain recombines TRBV30 with TRBJ1-3; no clear D gene. Trimming left V 7 bases short and J 3 bases short, with 10 bases between. The CDR3 covers 12 residues. Germline V CDR1 and CDR2: GTSNPN, SVGIG (reference sequence).

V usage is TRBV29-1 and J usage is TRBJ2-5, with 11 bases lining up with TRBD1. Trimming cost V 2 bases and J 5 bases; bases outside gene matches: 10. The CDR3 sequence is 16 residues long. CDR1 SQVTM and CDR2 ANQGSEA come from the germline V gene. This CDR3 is CSVEIGQGALSETQYF. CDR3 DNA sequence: TGCAGCGTTGAAATCGGACAGGGGGCCCTCTCGGAGACCCAGTACTTC. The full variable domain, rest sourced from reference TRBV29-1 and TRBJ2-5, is SAVISQKPSRDICQRGTSLTIQCQVDSQVTMMFWYRQQPGQSLTLIATANQGSEATYESGFVIDKFPISRPNLTFSTLTVSNMSPEDSSIYLCSVEIGQGALSETQYFGPGTRLLVL.

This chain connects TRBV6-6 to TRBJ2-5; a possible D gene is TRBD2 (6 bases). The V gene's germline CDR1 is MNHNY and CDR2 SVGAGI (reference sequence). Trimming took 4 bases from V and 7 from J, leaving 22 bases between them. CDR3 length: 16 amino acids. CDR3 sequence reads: CASSFGVRGTISTQYF. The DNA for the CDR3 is TGTGCCAGCAGTTTTGGCGTGCGGGGAACCATCTCGACCCAGTACTTC.